These 4 T cell receptor beta chains were all obtained from the same sample, sequenced in a study of T cells in tumors after PD-1 blockade. Sequencing was performed with immunoSEQ multiplex PCR; in TCRdb, only in-frame clones are kept and a portion is missing. The top ten clones hold around 15% of a sample with around 60,000 clones, 80% of them seen once. Here the sequenced sample was PBMCs, taken before anti-PD-1 treatment. The receptors originated from a human donor with basal cell carcinoma.

The chain uses TRBV6-6 and TRBJ1-4; 9 bases align to TRBD1. Germline-derived CDR1 and CDR2 are MNHNY and SVGAGI (reference sequence). The CDR3 consists of 16 residues. J gave up 6 bases and V 2 bases, and 7 bases lay outside the gene matches. CDR3 in DNA: TGTGCCAGCAGTTACCGGGACAGGGCCCTGTATGAAAAACTGTTTTTT. Translated: CASSYRDRALYEKLFF.

The rearrangement links TRBV19 to TRBJ2-2; 11 bases fit TRBD1. Germline trimming cut 10 bases from V and 7 bases from J; bases unmatched to any gene: 5. The CDR3 loop spans 13 amino acids. Germline V gene data show CDR1 as LNHDA and CDR2 as SQIVND (reference sequence). The CDR3 loop reads CATRTGGGGELFF. Here the CDR3 DNA reads TGTGCCACCAGGACAGGGGGCGGCGGGGAGCTGTTTTTT.

This chain links TRBV6-5 with TRBJ2-7, with 9 bases matching TRBD2. The CDR3 covers 15 residues. The J segment lost 4 bases and the V segment lost 0 bases, leaving 4 bases of the junction unmatched. Germline-derived CDR1 and CDR2 are MNHEY and SVGAGI. The CDR3 nucleotides read TGTGCCAGCAGTTACTCGGCTAGCGGGGTGTACGAGCAGTACTTC. Protein sequence: CASSYSASGVYEQYF.

The chain combines TRBV4-2 with TRBJ1-4; D perhaps matches TRBD1 (5 bases). V lost 2 bases, J lost 4 bases, and 11 bases lay in between. CDR1 and CDR2 (germline): LGHNA, YNFKEQ. This CDR3 comprises 15 residues. CDR3 loop: CASSQTGTINEKLFF. The DNA of the CDR3 is TGTGCCAGCAGCCAAACGGGGACCATTAATGAAAAACTGTTTTTT.